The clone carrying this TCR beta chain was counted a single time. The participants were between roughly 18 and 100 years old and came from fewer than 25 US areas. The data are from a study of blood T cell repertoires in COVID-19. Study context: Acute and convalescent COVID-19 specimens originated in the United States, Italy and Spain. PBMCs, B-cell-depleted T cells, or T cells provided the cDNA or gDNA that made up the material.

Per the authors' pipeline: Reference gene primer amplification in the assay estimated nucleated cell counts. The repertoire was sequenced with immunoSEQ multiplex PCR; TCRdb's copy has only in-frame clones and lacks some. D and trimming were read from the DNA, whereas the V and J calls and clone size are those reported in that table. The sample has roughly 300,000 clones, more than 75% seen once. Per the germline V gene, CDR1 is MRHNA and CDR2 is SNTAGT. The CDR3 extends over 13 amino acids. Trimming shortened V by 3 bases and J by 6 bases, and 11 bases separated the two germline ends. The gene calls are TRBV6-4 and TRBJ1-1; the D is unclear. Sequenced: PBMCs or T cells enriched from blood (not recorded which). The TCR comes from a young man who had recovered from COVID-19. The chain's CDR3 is CASSEGIGAEAFF. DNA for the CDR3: TGTGCCAGCAGTGAGGGCATAGGCGCTGAAGCTTTCTTT.